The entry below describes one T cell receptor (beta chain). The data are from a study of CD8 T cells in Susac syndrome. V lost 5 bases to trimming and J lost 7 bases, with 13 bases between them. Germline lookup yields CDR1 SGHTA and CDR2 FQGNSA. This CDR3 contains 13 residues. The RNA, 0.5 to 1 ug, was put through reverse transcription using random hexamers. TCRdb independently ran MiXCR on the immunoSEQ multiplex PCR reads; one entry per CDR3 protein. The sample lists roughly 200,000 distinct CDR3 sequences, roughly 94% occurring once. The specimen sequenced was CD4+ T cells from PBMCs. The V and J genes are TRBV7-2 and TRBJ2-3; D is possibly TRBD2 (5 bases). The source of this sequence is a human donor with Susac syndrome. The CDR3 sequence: CASSQPEVYTQYF. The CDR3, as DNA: TGTGCCAGCAGCCAACCGGAGGTTTATACGCAGTATTTT.